One and the same sample provided the 24 T cell receptor beta chains below, sequenced in a study of T-cell reconstitution after alpha-beta-depleted transplantation in children. Using unique molecular identifiers, the investigators prepared the TCRbeta library. TCRdb re-analysed the PCR reads in MiXCR, keeping a single row per CDR3 protein. The sample comprises around 360,000 distinct CDR3 sequences, 9% to 12% of which are singletons, and around 2.3% rests with the top ten. This material consisted of PBMCs from the stem cell graft donor, taken from the stem cell graft. These receptors were obtained from a human donor who donated a stem cell graft to a child with acute lymphoblastic leukemia.

This clonotype has at least ten counts. The chain has TRBV7-9 and TRBJ2-1; D not certain. The CDR3 contains 17 residues. Germline CDR1 is SEHNR and CDR2 is FQNEAQ (reference sequence). V shed 3 bases and J shed 0 bases, with 15 bases lying between them. The CDR3 region has the DNA TGTGCCAGCAGCTTCGTGGGCGGTTTGAGCTCCTACAATGAGCAGTTCTTC. Its translation: CASSFVGGLSSYNEQFF.

The CDR3 DNA reads as TGCAGTGCTAGAGGGATAGTGGAGACCCAGTACTTC. Its translation is CSARGIVETQYF. The chain employs TRBV20-1 and TRBJ2-5; D gene uncertain. V was trimmed by 1 base and J by 5 bases, leaving 8 bases between them. From germline, CDR1 is DFQATT and CDR2 SNEGSKA (reference sequence). The CDR3 extends over 12 amino acids.

This chain connects TRBV10-3 to TRBJ2-1; 7 bases are a match to TRBD2. Germline V CDR1 and CDR2: ENHRY, SYGVKD. J gave up 0 bases and V 4 bases, and 18 bases lay outside the gene matches. CDR3 size: 20 residues. As DNA, the CDR3 is TGTGCCATCAGTGTCCTCATGGCTAGCGGAATACAGAGCTCCTACAATGAGCAGTTCTTC. The encoded protein is CAISVLMASGIQSSYNEQFF.

This clonotype was seen more than once but under ten times. The chain carries TRBV28 and TRBJ2-1; 8 nucleotides align to TRBD2. The CDR3 runs 13 residues. V shed 4 bases, J shed 7 bases, and the junction held 3 bases outside the gene matches. Germline loops: CDR1 MDHEN, CDR2 SYDVKM. In DNA, the CDR3 is TGTGCCAGCAGTTATGAGCGGGAGAATGAGCAGTTCTTC. Encoded protein: CASSYERENEQFF.

The genes are TRBV11-3 and TRBJ2-1; 10 positions agree with TRBD2. The CDR3 length is 15 residues. V was clipped by 1 base and J by 9 bases; unmatched bases: 6. The germline V gene has CDR1 SGHNT and CDR2 YENEEA. CDR3 coding DNA: TGTGCCAGCAGCTTAGTCTCTAGCGGGAGTACTGAGCAGTTCTTC. This gives the protein CASSLVSSGSTEQFF.

This clonotype was seen at least ten times. This chain joins TRBV7-9 and TRBJ2-5; D may be TRBD1 (5 bases). This CDR3 comprises 16 residues. Germline values: CDR1 SEHNR, CDR2 FQNEAQ (reference sequence). Between the trimmed V and J ends, which lost 2 bases and 3 bases, there was a span of 16 bases. The CDR3 sequence is CASSLPQAGFEETQYF. The DNA for the CDR3 is TGTGCCAGCAGCTTACCCCAAGCAGGGTTTGAAGAGACCCAGTACTTC.

The V gene is TRBV20-1, the J gene TRBJ2-1, with 7 bases that match TRBD2. The CDR3 loop spans 12 amino acids. V lost 0 bases, J lost 7 bases, and 0 bases stayed unmatched. Germline V gene lookup returns CDR1 DFQATT and CDR2 SNEGSKA (reference sequence). The CDR3 spells CSAREAGNEQFF. The CDR3 bases are TGCAGTGCTAGAGAAGCGGGGAATGAGCAGTTCTTC.

The genes are TRBV2 and TRBJ1-5; 8 positions agree with TRBD1. CDR1 and CDR2 (germline): SNHLY, FYNNEI. The CDR3 is 16 residues long. V lost 4 bases and J lost 5; bases outside the gene matches: 10. CDR3 in DNA: TGTGCCAGCAGTGGAGGGGCAGGGGGCGCTTATCAGCCCCAGCATTTT. Its protein product is CASSGGAGGAYQPQHF. Full variable domain (missing parts from reference TRBV2 and TRBJ1-5): EPEVTQTPSHQVTQMGQEVILRCVPISNHLYFYWYRQILGQKVEFLVSFYNNEISEKSEIFDDQFSVERPDGSNFTLKIRSTKLEDSAMYFCASSGGAGGAYQPQHFGDGTRLSIL.

CDR3 sequence reads: CASSLVRGGAHTEAFF. The CDR3 nucleotides read TGTGCCAGCAGCTTAGTACGTGGGGGCGCACACACTGAAGCTTTCTTT. The chain uses TRBV7-9 and TRBJ1-1, with D possibly TRBD1 on 6 matching bases. The CDR3 is made up of 16 amino acids. V was trimmed by 1 base and J by 3 bases, leaving 15 bases between them. The germline V gene encodes CDR1 SEHNR and CDR2 FQNEAQ (reference sequence).

V usage is TRBV12-3 or TRBV12-4 and J usage is TRBJ2-7, with D possibly TRBD1 on 6 matching bases. CDR3 length equals 13 residues. The V and J ends lost 8 bases and 3 bases respectively, with 14 bases between them. CDR3 DNA sequence: TGTGCCAGCTCAAAGGGGGTTTTCTACGAGCAGTACTTC. Translation gives CASSKGVFYEQYF.

The chain employs TRBV25-1 and TRBJ2-7; 12 bases line up with TRBD1. Trimming removed 3 bases from V and 3 bases from J; junction bases left unmatched: 18. Per the germline V gene, CDR1 is MGHDK and CDR2 is SYGVNS. CDR3 length: 20 residues. The CDR3 nucleotides are TGTGCCAGCAGTGATAAGGGAATCGGGACAGGGGGCATCCCCTACTACGAGCAGTACTTC. This codes for CASSDKGIGTGGIPYYEQYF.

The gene calls are TRBV5-1 and TRBJ1-1, with D tentatively TRBD1 (6 bases). The CDR3 sequence is 15 residues long. V lost 5 bases, J lost 1 base, and 15 bases lay in between. CDR1 is SGHRS and CDR2 is YFSETQ in the germline V gene. The CDR3 nucleotides are TGCGCCAGCAGTGACCTGGGGGCAGGGAACACTGAAGCTTTCTTT. Its protein is CASSDLGAGNTEAFF.

The J gene is TRBJ2-7, the V gene TRBV13, with TRBD2 matching over 12 bases. V gave up 4 bases and J gave up 6 bases; unmatched junction bases: 13. CDR1 PRHDT and CDR2 FYEKMQ come from the germline V gene (reference sequence). The CDR3 consists of 17 residues. The CDR3 bases are TGTGCCAGCAGCTCGATCGGACTAGCGGGGCGGTCCCTCGAGCAGTACTTC. This codes for CASSSIGLAGRSLEQYF.

This clonotype was detected a few times. This chain links TRBV5-1 with TRBJ2-1, with 8 bases aligning to TRBD1. V trimming: 0 bases; J trimming: 6 bases; junction bases outside the gene matches: 5. The germline gives CDR1 SGHRS, CDR2 YFSETQ. The CDR3 contains 15 residues. Here the CDR3 reads CASSLGDRGRNEQFF. CDR3 DNA: TGCGCCAGCAGCTTGGGAGACAGGGGACGCAATGAGCAGTTCTTC.

The J gene is TRBJ1-5, the V gene TRBV5-1; 10 bases agree with TRBD1. Germline V gene lookup returns CDR1 SGHRS and CDR2 YFSETQ. V shed 4 bases, J shed 8 bases, and the junction held 6 bases outside the gene matches. The CDR3 runs to 14 residues. CDR3 nucleotides: TGCGCCAGCAGCCCGACAGGGGGCGAGGAGCCCCAGCATTTT. Amino acid sequence: CASSPTGGEEPQHF.

This clonotype was detected many times. The chain uses TRBV9 and TRBJ2-1; D might be TRBD2 (6 bases). The length of the CDR3 is 15 residues. Trimming left V 3 bases short and J 2 bases short, with 12 bases between. Germline values: CDR1 SGDLS, CDR2 YYNGEE. DNA for the CDR3: TGTGCCAGCAGCGATCTAGCGCAGACCTACAATGAGCAGTTCTTC. This encodes CASSDLAQTYNEQFF.

This clonotype was counted only a few times. The V call is TRBV4-3, the J call TRBJ2-7, with 9 bases lining up with TRBD2. CDR1 is LGHNA and CDR2 is YSLEER in the germline V gene. Unmatched junction bases numbered 7, after V lost 4 bases and J lost 3 bases. The CDR3 is made up of 15 amino acids. The CDR3 is CASSRPTSGDYEQYF. Written as DNA, the CDR3 is TGCGCCAGCAGCCGCCCGACTAGCGGAGACTACGAGCAGTACTTC.

In this sample, this clonotype turned up many times. This chain connects TRBV28 to TRBJ1-6; D call uncertain. CDR3 length: 15 residues. Germline V gene data show CDR1 as MDHEN and CDR2 as SYDVKM. The V and J ends lost 6 bases and 2 bases respectively, with 11 bases between them. The CDR3 region is CASRGPGTYNSPLHF. In DNA, the CDR3 is TGTGCCAGCAGGGGCCCCGGAACCTATAATTCACCCCTCCACTTT.

This clonotype showed up just a few times. This chain joins TRBV10-3 and TRBJ2-5, with 9 nucleotides matching TRBD2. The CDR3 runs to 16 residues. The V segment lost 0 bases and the J segment 5 bases; nucleotides outside the gene matches: 7. Germline loops: CDR1 ENHRY, CDR2 SYGVKD. The CDR3 DNA is TGTGCCATCAGTGAGTCGGCGGCGGGAGGGCCGGAGACCCAGTACTTC. This encodes CAISESAAGGPETQYF.

This clonotype was counted between two and nine times. This chain links TRBV7-2 with TRBJ2-5; a possible D gene is TRBD1 (6 bases). This CDR3 comprises 14 residues. CDR1 is SGHTA and CDR2 is FQGNSA in the germline V gene. V lost 3 bases to trimming and J lost 1 base, with 9 bases between them. CDR3 protein: CASSFWTAQETQYF. The CDR3 nucleotides are TGTGCCAGCAGCTTCTGGACAGCCCAAGAGACCCAGTACTTC.

This clonotype was found many times. This chain connects TRBV12-3 or TRBV12-4 to TRBJ2-3; 10 bases line up with TRBD1. The length of the CDR3 is 15 residues. Trimming cost V 6 bases and J 7 bases; bases outside gene matches: 10. The CDR3 bases are TGTGCCAGCAGAGCCGGGACAGGGGAAGCGAATACGCAGTATTTT. Its translation: CASRAGTGEANTQYF.

This clonotype was counted between two and nine times. V usage is TRBV3-1 and J usage is TRBJ2-7; the match to TRBD2 covers 12 bases. The V gene end was trimmed by 4 bases and the J gene end by 0 bases; junction bases not matched to a gene: 4. This CDR3 comprises 16 residues. Germline-derived CDR1 and CDR2 are LGHDT and YNNKEL (reference sequence). This chain's CDR3 is CASSPGLAGLSYEQYF. The DNA for the CDR3 is TGTGCCAGCAGCCCGGGACTAGCGGGCCTCTCCTACGAGCAGTACTTC.

Only a few counts were recorded for this clonotype. The rearrangement uses TRBV12-3 or TRBV12-4 and TRBJ2-5; D is undetermined. Trimming removed 3 bases at V and 5 bases at J, with 13 bases between. The CDR3 extends over 14 amino acids. The CDR3, as DNA: TGTGCCAGCAGTTTCACACTCCGGCGGGAGACCCAGTACTTC. It translates to CASSFTLRRETQYF.

J is TRBJ2-1 and V is TRBV7-2, with TRBD2 as a possible D gene (6 bases). Germline assignment: CDR1 SGHTA and CDR2 FQGNSA. Deletions cut 1 base from V and 5 bases from J, with 9 bases between. The CDR3 is 14 residues long. In DNA, the CDR3 is TGTGCCAGCAGCTTAGAGGCTAGCGACAATGAGCAGTTCTTC. Amino acid sequence: CASSLEASDNEQFF.